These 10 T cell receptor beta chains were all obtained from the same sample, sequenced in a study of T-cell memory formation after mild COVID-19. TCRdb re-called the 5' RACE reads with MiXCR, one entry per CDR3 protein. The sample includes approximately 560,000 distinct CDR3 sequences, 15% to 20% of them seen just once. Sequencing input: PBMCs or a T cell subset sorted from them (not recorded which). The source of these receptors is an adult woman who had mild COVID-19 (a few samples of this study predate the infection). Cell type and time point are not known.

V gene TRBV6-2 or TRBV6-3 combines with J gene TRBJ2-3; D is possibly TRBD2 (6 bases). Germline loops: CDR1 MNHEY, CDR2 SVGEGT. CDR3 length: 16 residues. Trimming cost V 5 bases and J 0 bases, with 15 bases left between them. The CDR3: CASSTGLFTSTDTQYF. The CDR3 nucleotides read TGTGCCAGCAGTACGGGACTTTTCACTAGCACAGATACGCAGTATTTT.

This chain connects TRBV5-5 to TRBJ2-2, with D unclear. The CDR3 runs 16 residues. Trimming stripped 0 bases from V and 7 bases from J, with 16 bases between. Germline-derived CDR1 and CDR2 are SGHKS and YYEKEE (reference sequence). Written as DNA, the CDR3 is TGTGCCAGCAGCTTGGGGGTCCGGACCTACAACGGGGAGCTGTTTTTT. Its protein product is CASSLGVRTYNGELFF.

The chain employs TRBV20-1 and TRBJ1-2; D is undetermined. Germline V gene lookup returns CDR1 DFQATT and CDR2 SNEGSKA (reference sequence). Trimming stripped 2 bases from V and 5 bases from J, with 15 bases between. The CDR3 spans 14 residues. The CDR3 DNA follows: TGCAGTGCTAGACCCCAGCAAGTCATTTATGGCTACACCTTC. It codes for CSARPQQVIYGYTF.

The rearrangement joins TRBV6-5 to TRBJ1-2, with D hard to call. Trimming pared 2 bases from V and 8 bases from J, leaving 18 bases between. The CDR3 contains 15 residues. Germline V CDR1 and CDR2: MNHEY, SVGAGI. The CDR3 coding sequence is TGTGCCAGCAGTTACCGGTTCGTCGGGGTGGACGGCTACACCTTC. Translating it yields CASSYRFVGVDGYTF.

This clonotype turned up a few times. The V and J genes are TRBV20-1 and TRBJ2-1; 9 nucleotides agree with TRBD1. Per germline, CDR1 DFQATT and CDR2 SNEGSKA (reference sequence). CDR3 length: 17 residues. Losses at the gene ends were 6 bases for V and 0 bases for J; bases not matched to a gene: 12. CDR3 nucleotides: TGCAGTGCGGGGGGACAGGGTGCCTCTGGCTCCTACAATGAGCAGTTCTTC. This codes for CSAGGQGASGSYNEQFF.

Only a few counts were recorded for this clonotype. The DNA for the CDR3 is TGTGCCAGCGGAGCCGGGACTACCGCGGATACGCAGTATTTT. Translating gives CASGAGTTADTQYF. The chain joins TRBV7-9 to TRBJ2-3; TRBD2 aligns across 7 bases. With 8 bases clipped from V and 6 bases from J, the junction kept 11 bases outside the gene matches. The germline V gene encodes CDR1 SEHNR and CDR2 FQNEAQ (reference sequence). The CDR3 runs 14 residues.

This chain's CDR3 is CSARDPLAGMGETQYF. CDR3 DNA sequence: TGCAGTGCTAGAGATCCACTAGCGGGAATGGGAGAGACCCAGTACTTC. This sequence joins TRBV20-1 and TRBJ2-5, with 10 bases aligning to TRBD2. Losses at the gene ends were 0 bases for V and 4 bases for J; bases not matched to a gene: 8. From germline, CDR1 is DFQATT and CDR2 SNEGSKA (reference sequence). The CDR3 loop spans 16 amino acids.

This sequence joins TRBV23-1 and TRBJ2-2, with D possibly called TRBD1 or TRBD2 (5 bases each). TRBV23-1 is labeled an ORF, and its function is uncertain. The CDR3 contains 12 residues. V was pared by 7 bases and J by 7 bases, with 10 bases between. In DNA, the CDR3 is TGCGCCAGCACGGGGCGCGGCGGGGAGCTGTTTTTT. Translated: CASTGRGGELFF.

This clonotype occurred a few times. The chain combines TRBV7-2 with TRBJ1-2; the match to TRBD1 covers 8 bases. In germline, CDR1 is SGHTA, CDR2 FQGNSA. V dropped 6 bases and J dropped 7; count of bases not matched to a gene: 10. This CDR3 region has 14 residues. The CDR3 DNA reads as TGTGCCAGCAGTTTAACCCGGACAGGGTTTGGCTACACCTTC. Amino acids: CASSLTRTGFGYTF.

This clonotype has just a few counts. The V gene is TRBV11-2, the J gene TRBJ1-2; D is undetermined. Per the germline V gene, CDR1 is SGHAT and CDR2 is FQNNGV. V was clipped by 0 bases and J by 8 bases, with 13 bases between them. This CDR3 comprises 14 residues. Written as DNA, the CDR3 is TGTGCCAGCAGCTTAGAAGCGGAAATAAGCGGCTACACCTTC. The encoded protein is CASSLEAEISGYTF.